The clone carrying this T cell receptor beta chain was counted many times. Trimming removed 4 bases at V and 2 bases at J, with 8 bases between. The CDR3 is 13 amino acids. CDR1 and CDR2 (germline): MDHEN, SYDVKM. Relying on iRepertoire HTBI primers and Arm-PCR of CDR3 regions, the team built TCR beta libraries. Each CDR3 protein is one row after TCRdb ran MiXCR on the multiplex PCR reads. The data hold 300,000 or so distinct CDR3 sequences, with roughly a fifth observed a single time. As to time point: persistent/refractory GD, antithyroid drugs over 5 years with positive TRAb. RNA from PBMCs was the source of the TCR library. The sample comes from a study of regulatory T cells in long-lasting Graves disease.

This receptor was obtained from a female donor with Graves disease. The sample in question was peripheral blood mononuclear cells (PBMCs), obtained when the disease was refractory, from a patient treated with antithyroid drugs. The rearrangement uses TRBV28 and TRBJ2-5; a possible D gene is TRBD1 (6 bases). In DNA form, the CDR3 reads TGTGCCAGCAGTTACAGGGAGCAAGAGACCCAGTACTTC. Amino acids: CASSYREQETQYF.